These T cell receptor beta chains were read from a single sample in a study of T cells after yellow fever vaccination. In TCRdb, the 5' RACE reads were re-called with MiXCR into one record per CDR3 protein. The sample consists of about 73,000 distinct CDR3 sequences, over 7.5% of them appearing once. This material consisted of CD8+ T cells sorted from PBMCs, taken on the day of the yellow fever booster vaccination. These receptors were collected from a man between 25 and 39 years old who received the YFV17D yellow fever vaccine. CDR3s include the opening cysteine and the closing phenylalanine or tryptophan. Each record gives: V gene, J gene, CDR3 protein.

>TRBV6-5|TRBJ1-5
CASSYRGSNQPQHF
>TRBV5-4|TRBJ2-7
CASSSGQTITYEQYF
>TRBV9|TRBJ2-3
CASSVNPAGLTDTQYF
>TRBV6-5|TRBJ2-2
CASSYRGSNTGELFF
>TRBV6-4|TRBJ2-1
CASSDSIVLEEGHNEQFF
>TRBV7-3|TRBJ2-7
CASSLSPGVVYEQYF
>TRBV15|TRBJ1-5
CATSKSAGYSNQPQHF
>TRBV20-1|TRBJ2-1
CSARGTSGYYNEQFF
>TRBV10-2|TRBJ2-7
CATHGQVDLSYEQYF
>TRBV6-2/TRBV6-3|TRBJ2-3
CASSQSTGRTKDTQYF
>TRBV7-9|TRBJ2-5
CASSFDPNQETQYF
>TRBV3-1|TRBJ2-1
CASSQEEIGRGNEQFF
>TRBV20-1|TRBJ2-3
CSASYSGGVFTDTQYF
>TRBV7-2|TRBJ2-1
CASSSTTGSYNEQFF
>TRBV7-6|TRBJ1-4
CASSLVTGGEKLFF
>TRBV20-1|TRBJ2-7
CSARDQGGYSYEQYF
>TRBV27|TRBJ2-3
CASSTLAGGGLLSTDTQYF
>TRBV9|TRBJ2-7
CASSGTSGMGEQYF
>TRBV20-1|TRBJ2-3
CSAREGGTDTQYF
>TRBV4-3|TRBJ2-1
CASSQVETSGSSYNEQFF
>TRBV15|TRBJ2-1
CATSREAHNEQFF
>TRBV6-5|TRBJ2-7
CASSYGVDRGLYEQYF
>TRBV12-3/TRBV12-4|TRBJ2-7
CASSSWTESYEQYF
>TRBV18|TRBJ2-7
CASNLAGDHEQYF
>TRBV2|TRBJ2-1
CASSSGTSDSNEQFF
>TRBV29-1|TRBJ2-7
CSADRAGEQYF
>TRBV13|TRBJ1-5
CASSFLDGHLNQPQHF
>TRBV20-1|TRBJ2-7
CSAPRAWDEQYF
>TRBV19|TRBJ2-3
CASSILAADTQYF
>TRBV6-5|TRBJ2-1
CASRDWFGEQFF
>TRBV6-2/TRBV6-3|TRBJ2-5
CASSYGEGLQETQYF
>TRBV4-2|TRBJ2-1
CASSQLAGPYNEQFF
>TRBV9|TRBJ2-7
CASSPLSWDSTHEQYF
>TRBV19|TRBJ2-5
CASGQNNQETQYF